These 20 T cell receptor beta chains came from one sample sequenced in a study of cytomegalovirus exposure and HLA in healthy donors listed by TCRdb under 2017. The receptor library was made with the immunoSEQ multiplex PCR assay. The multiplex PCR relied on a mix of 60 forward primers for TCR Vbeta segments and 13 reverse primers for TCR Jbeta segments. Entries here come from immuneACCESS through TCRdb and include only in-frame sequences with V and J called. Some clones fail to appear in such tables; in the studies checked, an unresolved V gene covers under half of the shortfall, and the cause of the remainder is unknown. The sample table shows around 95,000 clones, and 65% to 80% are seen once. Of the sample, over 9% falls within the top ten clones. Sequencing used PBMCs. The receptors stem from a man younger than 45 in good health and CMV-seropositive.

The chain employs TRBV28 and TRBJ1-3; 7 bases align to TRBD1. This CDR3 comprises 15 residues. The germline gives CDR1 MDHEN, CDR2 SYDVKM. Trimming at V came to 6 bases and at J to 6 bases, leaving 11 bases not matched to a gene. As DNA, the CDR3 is TGTGCCAGCAGCCCTACAGGGGCTCTGGCAAACACCATATATTTT. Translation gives CASSPTGALANTIYF. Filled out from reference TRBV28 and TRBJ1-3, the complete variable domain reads DVKVTQSSRYLVKRTGEKVFLECVQDMDHENMFWYRQDPGLGLRLIYFSYDVKMKEKGDIPEGYSVSREKKERFSLILESASTNQTSMYLCASSPTGALANTIYFGEGSWLTVV.

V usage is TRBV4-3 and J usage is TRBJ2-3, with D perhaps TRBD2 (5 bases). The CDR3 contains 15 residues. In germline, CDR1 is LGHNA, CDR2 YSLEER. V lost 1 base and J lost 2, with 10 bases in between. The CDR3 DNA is TGCGCCAGCAGCCAAGTCTTGGACTTCACAGATACGCAGTATTTT. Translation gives CASSQVLDFTDTQYF.

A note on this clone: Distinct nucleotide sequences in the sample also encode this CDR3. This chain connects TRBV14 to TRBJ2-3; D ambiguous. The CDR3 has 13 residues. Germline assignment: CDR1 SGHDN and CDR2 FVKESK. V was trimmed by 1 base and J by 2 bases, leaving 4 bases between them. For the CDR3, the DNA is TGTGCCAGCAGCCAAGCGTCCACAGATACGCAGTATTTT. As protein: CASSQASTDTQYF. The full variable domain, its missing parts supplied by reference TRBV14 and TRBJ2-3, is EAGVTQFPSHSVIEKGQTVTLRCDPISGHDNLYWYRRVMGKEIKFLLHFVKESKQDESGMPNNRFLAERTGGTYSTLKVQPAELEDSGVYFCASSQASTDTQYFGPGTRLTVL.

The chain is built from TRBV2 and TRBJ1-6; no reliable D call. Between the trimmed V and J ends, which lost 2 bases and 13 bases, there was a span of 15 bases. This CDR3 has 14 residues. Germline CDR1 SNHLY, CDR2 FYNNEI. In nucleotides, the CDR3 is TGTGCCAGCAGTGAATGGGGAGCCAATAGTCCCCTCCACTTT. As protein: CASSEWGANSPLHF.

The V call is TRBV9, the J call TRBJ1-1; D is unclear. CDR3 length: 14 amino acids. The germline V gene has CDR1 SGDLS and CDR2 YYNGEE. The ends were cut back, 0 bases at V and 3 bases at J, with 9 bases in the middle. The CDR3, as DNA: TGTGCCAGCAGCGTAGAATTGTCAGACACTGAAGCTTTCTTT. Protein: CASSVELSDTEAFF.

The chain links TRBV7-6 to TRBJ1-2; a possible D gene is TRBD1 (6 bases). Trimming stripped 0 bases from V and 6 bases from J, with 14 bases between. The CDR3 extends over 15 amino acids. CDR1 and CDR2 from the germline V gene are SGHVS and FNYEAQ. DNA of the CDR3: TGTGCCAGCAGCTTAGCCCCGGGGCAGGGGAATGGCTACACCTTC. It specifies CASSLAPGQGNGYTF.

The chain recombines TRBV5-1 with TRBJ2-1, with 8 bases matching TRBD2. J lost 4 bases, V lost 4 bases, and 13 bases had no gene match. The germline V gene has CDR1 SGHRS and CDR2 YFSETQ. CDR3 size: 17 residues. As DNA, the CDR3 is TGCGCCAGCAGCGGAGGGGGGACCAGCGGGGGTTACAATGAGCAGTTCTTC. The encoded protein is CASSGGGTSGGYNEQFF.

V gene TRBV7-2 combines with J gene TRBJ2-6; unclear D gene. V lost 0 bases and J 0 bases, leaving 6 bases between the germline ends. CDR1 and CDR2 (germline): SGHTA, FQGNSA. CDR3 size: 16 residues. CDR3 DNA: TGTGCCAGCAGCTTAGCGCCCGGCTCTGGGGCCAACGTCCTGACTTTC. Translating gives CASSLAPGSGANVLTF. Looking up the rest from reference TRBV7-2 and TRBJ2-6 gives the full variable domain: GAGVSQSPSNKVTEKGKDVELRCDPISGHTALYWYRQSLGQGLEFLIYFQGNSAPDKSGLPSDRFSAERTGGSVSTLTIQRTQQEDSAVYLCASSLAPGSGANVLTFGAGSRLTVL.

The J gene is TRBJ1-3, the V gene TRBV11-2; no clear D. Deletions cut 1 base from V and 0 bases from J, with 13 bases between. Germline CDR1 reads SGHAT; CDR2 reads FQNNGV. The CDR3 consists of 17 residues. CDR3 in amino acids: CASSLVPVQSSGNTIYF. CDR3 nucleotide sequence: TGTGCCAGCAGCTTAGTGCCGGTACAGAGCTCTGGAAACACCATATATTTT.

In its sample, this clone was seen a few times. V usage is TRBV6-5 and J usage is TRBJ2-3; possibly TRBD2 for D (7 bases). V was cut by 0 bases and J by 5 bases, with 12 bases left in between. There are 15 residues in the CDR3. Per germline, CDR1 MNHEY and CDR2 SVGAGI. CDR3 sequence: CASSYSGRGLDTQYF. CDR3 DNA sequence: TGTGCCAGCAGTTACTCAGGGCGGGGGCTAGATACGCAGTATTTT.

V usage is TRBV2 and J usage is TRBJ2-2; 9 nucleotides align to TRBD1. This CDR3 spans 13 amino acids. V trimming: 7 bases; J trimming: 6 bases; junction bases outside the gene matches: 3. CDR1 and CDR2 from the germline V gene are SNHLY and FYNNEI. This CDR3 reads CASKGQGPGELFF. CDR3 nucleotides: TGTGCCAGCAAGGGACAGGGTCCCGGGGAGCTGTTTTTT.

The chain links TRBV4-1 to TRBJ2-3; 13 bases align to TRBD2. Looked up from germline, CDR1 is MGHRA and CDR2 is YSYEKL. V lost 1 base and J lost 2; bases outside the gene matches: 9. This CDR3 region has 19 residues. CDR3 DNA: TGCGCCAGCAGCCAAGCTGGGACTAGCGGGGCCTCAAACACAGATACGCAGTATTTT. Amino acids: CASSQAGTSGASNTDTQYF.

Written as DNA, the CDR3 is TGCGCCAGCAGCCAAAGGGGCCTAGCGGGGGAGACAACAGATACGCAGTATTTT. Its protein is CASSQRGLAGETTDTQYF. The rearrangement uses TRBV4-1 and TRBJ2-3, with TRBD2 matching over 10 bases. The CDR3 spans 18 residues. CDR1 MGHRA and CDR2 YSYEKL come from the germline V gene. J was trimmed by 3 bases and V by 2 bases; bases with no gene match: 11.

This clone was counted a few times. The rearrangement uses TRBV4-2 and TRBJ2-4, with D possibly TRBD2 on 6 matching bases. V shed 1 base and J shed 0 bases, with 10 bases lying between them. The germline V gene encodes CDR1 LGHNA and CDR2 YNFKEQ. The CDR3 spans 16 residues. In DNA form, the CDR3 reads TGTGCCAGCAGCCAAGGCGGGGTATCAGCCAAAAACATTCAGTACTTC. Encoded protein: CASSQGGVSAKNIQYF.

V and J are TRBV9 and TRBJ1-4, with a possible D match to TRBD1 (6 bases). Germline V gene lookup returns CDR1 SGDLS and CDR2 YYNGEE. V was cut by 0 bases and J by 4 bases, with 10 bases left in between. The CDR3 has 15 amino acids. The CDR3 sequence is CASSVGTALNEKLFF. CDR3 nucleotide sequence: TGTGCCAGCAGCGTAGGGACAGCGCTTAATGAAAAACTGTTTTTT.

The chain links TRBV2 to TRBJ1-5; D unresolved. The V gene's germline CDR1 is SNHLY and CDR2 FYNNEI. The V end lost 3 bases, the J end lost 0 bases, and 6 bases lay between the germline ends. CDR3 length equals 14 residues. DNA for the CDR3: TGTGCCAGCAGTGAGTCAGATAGCAATCAGCCCCAGCATTTT. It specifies CASSESDSNQPQHF.

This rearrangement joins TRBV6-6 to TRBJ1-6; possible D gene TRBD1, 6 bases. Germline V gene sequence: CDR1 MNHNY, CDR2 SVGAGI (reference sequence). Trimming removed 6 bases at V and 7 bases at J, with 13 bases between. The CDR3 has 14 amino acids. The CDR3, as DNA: TGTGCCAGCAGCCAAGGACAGATCAATTCACCCCTCCACTTT. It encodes CASSQGQINSPLHF.

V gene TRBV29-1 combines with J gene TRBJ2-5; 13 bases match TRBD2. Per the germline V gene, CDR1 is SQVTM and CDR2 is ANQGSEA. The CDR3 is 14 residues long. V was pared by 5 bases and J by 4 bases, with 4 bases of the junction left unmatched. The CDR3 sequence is CSVLRLAGGETQYF. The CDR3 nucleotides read TGCAGCGTTTTAAGACTAGCGGGAGGAGAGACCCAGTACTTC.

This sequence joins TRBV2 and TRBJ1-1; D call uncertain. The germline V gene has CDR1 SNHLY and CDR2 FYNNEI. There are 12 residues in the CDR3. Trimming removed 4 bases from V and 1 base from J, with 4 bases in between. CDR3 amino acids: CASSGGNTEAFF. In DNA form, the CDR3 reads TGTGCCAGCAGTGGCGGGAACACTGAAGCTTTCTTT.

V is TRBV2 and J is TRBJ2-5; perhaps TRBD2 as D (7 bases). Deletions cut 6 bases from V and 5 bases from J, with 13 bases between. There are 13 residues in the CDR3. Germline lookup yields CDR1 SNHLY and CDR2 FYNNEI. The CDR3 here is CASRAGAAETQYF. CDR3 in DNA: TGTGCCAGCAGGGCGGGGGCCGCGGAGACCCAGTACTTC.